This record covers a single T cell receptor beta chain. Its specificity is not known. The sample comes from a study of regulatory T cells in long-lasting Graves disease. Points from the study as a whole: Preferential use of TRBV28, TRBJ1-2 and TRBJ2-5 was seen in persistent disease. In persistent patients, shared public clonotypes (around 2,500) outnumbered those in new patients (approximately 880).

With iRepertoire HTBI primers and Arm-PCR of CDR3 regions, TCR beta libraries were built. TCRdb recomputed calls from the multiplex PCR reads with MiXCR, one row per CDR3 protein. The data show about 530,000 distinct CDR3 sequences, around 16% seen once. This sample's time point: newly diagnosed GD, antithyroid drugs for less than 3 months. The TCR library was prepared using RNA isolated from PBMCs. With 0 bases removed from V and 2 bases from J, the gap between germline ends came to 11 bases. The CDR3 consists of 15 residues. Per the germline V gene, CDR1 is MGHRA and CDR2 is YSYEKL. The same data also went into a second study, on T cells in Graves' hyperthyroidism and ophthalmopathy. This second study says: Stable Graves' hyperthyroidism meant no ophthalmopathy progression within 18 months. Each diagnosis was grounded in clinical symptoms, serum thyroxine and TRAb, thyroid ultrasound, and orbital computed tomography.

Sequenced material: peripheral blood mononuclear cells (PBMCs), taken at new diagnosis, from a patient treated with antithyroid drugs. The chain carries TRBV4-1 and TRBJ2-7; D not resolved. The TCR was taken from a woman aged 35 to 60 with Graves disease. DNA of the CDR3: TGCGCCAGCAGCCAAGAGCCCCTCGGAACCTACGAGCAGTACTTC. It translates to CASSQEPLGTYEQYF.